Listed below are T cell receptor beta chains from one sample, sequenced in a study of cytomegalovirus exposure and HLA in healthy donors. Assay: immunoSEQ multiplex PCR; the TCRdb copy retains only in-frame clones and omits some. The sample comprises roughly 92,000 clones, 81% of which are singletons, and under 5.5% rests with the top ten. The sequencing input was PBMCs. The origin of the receptors is a woman in her sixties or seventies in good health and CMV-seropositive. CDR3s include the opening cysteine and the closing phenylalanine or tryptophan. The order of the fields is J gene, CDR3 length, D gene, V gene, clone size, CDR3 DNA, CDR3 protein. D genes are given only for firm matches. A row's size may be missing; if present it is once, few, many or a size class.

TRBJ1-1,14,.,TRBV11-2,once,TGTGCCAGCAGCTTAGGCAGGGGGAACACTGAAGCTTTCTTT,CASSLGRGNTEAFF
TRBJ2-1,15,TRBD1,TRBV15,.,TGTGCCACCAGCGGGGACAGGGGGATTAGGAATGAGCAGTTCTTC,CATSGDRGIRNEQFF
TRBJ2-1,18,TRBD1,TRBV7-2,.,TGTGCCAGCAGCTCTCCCTCGGCGGGACAGGGCTCCTACAATGAGCAGTTCTTC,CASSSPSAGQGSYNEQFF
TRBJ2-1,12,TRBD1,TRBV28,.,TGTGCCAGCAGGACAGGGGGAAATGAGCAGTTCTTC,CASRTGGNEQFF
TRBJ2-2,15,.,TRBV5-1,.,TGCGCCAGCAGCTTGAGGGCCGGGGATACCGGGGAGCTGTTTTTT,CASSLRAGDTGELFF
TRBJ2-7,13,TRBD2,TRBV7-8,.,TGTGCCAGCAGCCCCCGGACTAGCGGGGAGCAGTACTTC,CASSPRTSGEQYF
TRBJ2-2,15,TRBD2,TRBV5-6,.,TGTGCCAGCAGCCTAGCGGTCCTACCCCACCGGGGAGCTGTTTTT,CASSLAVLPHRGAVF
TRBJ2-1,18,.,TRBV4-3,once,TGCGCCAGCAGCCAAGGTGGGACGGGAGTACGCTCCTACAATGAGCAGTTCTTC,CASSQGGTGVRSYNEQFF
TRBJ2-7,17,TRBD2,TRBV7-9,.,TGTGCCAGCAGCTTTTCCCCTAGCGGGAGGGATTCCTACGAGCAGTACTTC,CASSFSPSGRDSYEQYF
TRBJ1-5,16,.,TRBV7-2,.,TGTGCCAGCAGCTTAGGGCAGGGCGAAATCTATCAGCCCCAGCATTTT,CASSLGQGEIYQPQHF
TRBJ1-6,18,.,TRBV18,few,TGTGCCAGCTCATCCGGGTTTGCGCCATTAGGCGATAATTCACCCCTCCACTTT,CASSSGFAPLGDNSPLHF
TRBJ2-1,12,.,TRBV11-2,.,TGTGCCAGCAGCTTAGACGAGCGGAGGAGGATCTTC,CASSLDERRRIF
TRBJ2-7,15,.,TRBV7-2,.,TGTGCCAGCAGGGCGGGGGCCCGAGGGGTTTACGAGCAGTACTTC,CASRAGARGVYEQYF
TRBJ1-2,14,TRBD1,TRBV6-1,.,TGTGCCAGTCAAACAGGGGGAGCCTACTATGGCTACACCTTC,CASQTGGAYYGYTF
TRBJ2-1,12,.,TRBV14,.,TGTGCCAGCAGCCAAGGAGGGGGGAGGGTGATCTTC,CASSQGGGRVIF
TRBJ1-5,15,.,TRBV18,.,TGTGCCAGCTCACCTAACACAGGACGGGATCAGCCCCAGCATTTT,CASSPNTGRDQPQHF
TRBJ1-1,12,.,TRBV6-1,few,TGTGCCAGCCATACCCGGGGGGCTGAAGCTTTCTTT,CASHTRGAEAFF
TRBJ1-1,15,.,TRBV28,.,TGTGCCAGCAGTCCTGGAGGCTACATGAACACTGAAGCTTTCTTT,CASSPGGYMNTEAFF
TRBJ2-4,19,TRBD2,TRBV28,.,TGTGCCAGCAGTTTATACAGCGGGAGAGAGGTACTAGCCAAAAACATTCAATACTTC,CASSLYSGREVLAKNIQYF
TRBJ1-4,15,.,TRBV15,.,TGTGCCACCAGCAGAGATCGGGACAATTCTCGGGGACTGTTTTTT,CATSRDRDNSRGLFF
TRBJ2-1,16,.,TRBV23-1,.,TGCGCCAGCAGTCAATCGAGAGGAGAGGTCGGGGGTGAGCAGTTCTTC,CASSQSRGEVGGEQFF
TRBJ2-5,17,TRBD1,TRBV7-2,.,TGTGCCAGCAGCTCAGGATCGACAGGGGGCGCGTCGGAGACCCAGTACTTC,CASSSGSTGGASETQYF
TRBJ2-6,17,TRBD1,TRBV10-3,.,TGTGCCATCAGTAGGAAACAGGGGGGAACCGGGGCCAACGTCCTGACTTTC,CAISRKQGGTGANVLTF
TRBJ2-3,11,.,TRBV7-9,.,TGTTCCGGGTCCAGGGGCGATACGCAGTATTTT,CSGSRGDTQYF
TRBJ2-1,15,.,TRBV7-9,.,TGTGCCAGCAGCTTACCGCTAGAACACTACAATGAGCAGTTCTTC,CASSLPLEHYNEQFF
TRBJ2-3,13,.,TRBV11-3,.,TGTGCCAGCAGCTTGGCTCGGGCAGATACGCAGTATTTT,CASSLARADTQYF
TRBJ2-6,15,.,TRBV19,.,TGTGCCAGTAGTATACGAGGTACTGGGGCCAACGTCCTGACTTTC,CASSIRGTGANVLTF
TRBJ2-5,15,TRBD1,TRBV28,.,TGTGCCAGCAGTTTCGACAGGGGGCCAGGAGAGACCCAGTACTTC,CASSFDRGPGETQYF
TRBJ1-1,15,TRBD1,TRBV5-1,few,TGCGCCAGCAGCATACAGGGGCCGGATAACACTGAAGCTTTCTTT,CASSIQGPDNTEAFF
TRBJ2-7,15,TRBD2,TRBV5-1,.,TGCGCCAGCAGCCTTCAGACGGGAGGAAGGGACGAGCAGTACTTC,CASSLQTGGRDEQYF